These T cell receptor beta chains were read from a single sample in a study of blood T cell repertoires in COVID-19. TCRdb keeps only in-frame clones here, not all; method: immunoSEQ multiplex PCR. This table holds 50,000 to 70,000 clones, 84% found once. Sequenced material: peripheral blood. Receptor source: an older woman with acute or convalescent COVID-19. The CDR3 runs from the conserved cysteine through the conserved F or W. Fields, in order: clone size, V gene, D gene, J gene, CDR3 protein, CDR3 DNA. D genes are given only for firm matches. Not all rows give a size; the values are once, few, many and, for expanded clones, a class.

abundance: .
v_gene: TRBV4-1
d_gene: TRBD1
j_gene: TRBJ1-2
CDR3aa: CASSQPDRDRDGYTF
CDR3nt: TGCGCCAGCAGCCAGCCCGACAGGGATCGCGATGGCTACACCTTC

abundance: .
v_gene: TRBV10-1
d_gene: .
j_gene: TRBJ1-2
CDR3aa: CASSESGLNYGYTF
CDR3nt: TGCGCCAGCAGTGAGTCGGGCCTCAACTATGGCTACACCTTC

abundance: .
v_gene: TRBV10-3
d_gene: .
j_gene: TRBJ1-1
CDR3aa: CAISVGGSQTEAFF
CDR3nt: TGTGCCATCAGTGTCGGAGGGAGTCAAACTGAAGCTTTCTTT

abundance: .
v_gene: TRBV27
d_gene: TRBD1
j_gene: TRBJ1-6
CDR3aa: CASSLDRTVGLLHF
CDR3nt: TGTGCCAGCAGTTTGGACAGGACGGTTGGTTTACTCCACTTT

abundance: .
v_gene: TRBV9
d_gene: .
j_gene: TRBJ1-4
CDR3aa: CASSVGQGMGEKLFF
CDR3nt: TGTGCCAGCAGCGTCGGGCAGGGGATGGGCGAAAAACTGTTTTTT

abundance: .
v_gene: TRBV13
d_gene: .
j_gene: TRBJ2-3
CDR3aa: CASSLTGWADTQYF
CDR3nt: TGTGCCAGCAGCTTAACAGGGTGGGCAGATACGCAGTATTTT

abundance: large
v_gene: TRBV19
d_gene: TRBD1
j_gene: TRBJ1-1
CDR3aa: CASSIGARGLFGEAFF
CDR3nt: TGTGCCAGTAGTATTGGGGCCAGGGGGCTTTTCGGTGAAGCTTTCTTT

abundance: .
v_gene: TRBV11-1
d_gene: .
j_gene: TRBJ1-1
CDR3aa: CASSRVDGTEAFF
CDR3nt: TGTGCCAGCAGCCGGGTGGATGGCACTGAAGCTTTCTTT

abundance: few
v_gene: TRBV27
d_gene: .
j_gene: TRBJ2-7
CDR3aa: CASSLTGWVVGEQYF
CDR3nt: TGTGCCAGCAGTTTAACTGGCTGGGTGGTCGGGGAGCAGTACTTC

abundance: .
v_gene: TRBV27
d_gene: .
j_gene: TRBJ1-2
CDR3aa: CASSSGMRGGYTF
CDR3nt: TGTGCCAGCAGTTCCGGGATGCGAGGGGGCTACACCTTC

abundance: .
v_gene: TRBV2
d_gene: .
j_gene: TRBJ1-5
CDR3aa: CASLQGPGRNQPQHF
CDR3nt: TGTGCCAGCTTACAGGGCCCCGGGAGGAATCAGCCCCAGCATTTT

abundance: .
v_gene: TRBV4-1
d_gene: .
j_gene: TRBJ1-4
CDR3aa: CASSQDSCGGPGGGEKLFF
CDR3nt: TGCGCCAGCAGCCAAGATTCATGCGGGGGGCCCGGGGGCGGTGAAAAACTGTTTTTT

abundance: .
v_gene: TRBV9
d_gene: .
j_gene: TRBJ1-5
CDR3aa: CASSVGGGLNQPQHF
CDR3nt: TGTGCCAGCAGCGTAGGAGGTGGGTTAAATCAGCCCCAGCATTTT

abundance: .
v_gene: TRBV4-1
d_gene: .
j_gene: TRBJ1-3
CDR3aa: CASSQVGRLAGNTIYF
CDR3nt: TGCGCCAGCAGCCAAGTGGGGAGGTTAGCTGGAAACACCATATATTTT

abundance: .
v_gene: TRBV11-2
d_gene: TRBD1
j_gene: TRBJ2-6
CDR3aa: CASSLDRGRANVLTF
CDR3nt: TGTGCCAGCAGCTTGGACAGGGGTAGGGCCAACGTCCTGACTTTC

abundance: .
v_gene: TRBV11-2
d_gene: .
j_gene: TRBJ2-1
CDR3aa: CASSQRVAGRGNEQFF
CDR3nt: TGTGCCAGCAGCCAAAGGGTGGCGGGGCGGGGCAATGAGCAGTTCTTC

abundance: .
v_gene: TRBV5-4
d_gene: .
j_gene: TRBJ2-7
CDR3aa: CASSVASDEQYF
CDR3nt: TGTGCCAGCAGCGTCGCTAGCGACGAGCAGTACTTC

abundance: .
v_gene: TRBV4-1
d_gene: .
j_gene: TRBJ2-3
CDR3aa: CASSLSGDTQYF
CDR3nt: TGCGCCAGCAGCCTAAGCGGAGATACGCAGTATTTT

abundance: .
v_gene: TRBV12-3/TRBV12-4
d_gene: TRBD1
j_gene: TRBJ2-7
CDR3aa: CASSTTGTGKQYF
CDR3nt: TGTGCCAGCAGCACCACCGGGACAGGGAAGCAGTACTTC

abundance: .
v_gene: TRBV25-1
d_gene: TRBD1
j_gene: TRBJ1-2
CDR3aa: CASSAGTGSAGYTF
CDR3nt: TGTGCCAGCAGTGCTGGGACAGGCAGTGCTGGCTACACCTTC

abundance: .
v_gene: TRBV7-2
d_gene: .
j_gene: TRBJ2-1
CDR3aa: CASSLALGRTRGNEQFF
CDR3nt: TGTGCCAGCAGCTTAGCGCTCGGACGAACAAGGGGCAATGAGCAGTTCTTC

abundance: .
v_gene: TRBV27
d_gene: TRBD2
j_gene: TRBJ2-5
CDR3aa: CASSLVLAGQETQYF
CDR3nt: TGTGCCAGCAGTTTAGTGCTAGCGGGGCAAGAGACCCAGTACTTC

abundance: .
v_gene: TRBV5-1
d_gene: .
j_gene: TRBJ2-2
CDR3aa: CASSLTSVNTGELFF
CDR3nt: TGCGCCAGCAGCTTGACATCCGTCAACACCGGGGAGCTGTTTTTT

abundance: .
v_gene: TRBV27
d_gene: .
j_gene: TRBJ2-3
CDR3aa: CASSRGGTQYF
CDR3nt: TGTGCCAGCAGTAGGGGGGGAACGCAGTATTTT

abundance: .
v_gene: TRBV4-2
d_gene: .
j_gene: TRBJ1-1
CDR3aa: CASSQEGGNTEAFF
CDR3nt: TGTGCCAGCAGCCAAGAAGGGGGGAACACTGAAGCTTTCTTT

abundance: .
v_gene: TRBV2
d_gene: .
j_gene: TRBJ1-1
CDR3aa: CASRARQVRNTEAFF
CDR3nt: TGTGCCAGCAGGGCCAGACAAGTGAGAAACACTGAAGCTTTCTTT

abundance: few
v_gene: TRBV6-1
d_gene: .
j_gene: TRBJ2-7
CDR3aa: CASSESPTVSYEQYF
CDR3nt: TGTGCCAGCAGTGAATCCCCAACAGTCTCCTACGAGCAGTACTTC

abundance: .
v_gene: TRBV6-4
d_gene: .
j_gene: TRBJ2-5
CDR3aa: CASSDSTAGRPEETQYF
CDR3nt: TGTGCCAGCAGTGACTCGACCGCAGGGCGGCCTGAAGAGACCCAGTACTTC

abundance: .
v_gene: TRBV7-6
d_gene: TRBD2
j_gene: TRBJ2-7
CDR3aa: CASSLVLGGSGEQYF
CDR3nt: TGTGCCAGCAGCTTAGTGTTGGGAGGGTCGGGCGAGCAGTACTTC

abundance: many
v_gene: TRBV27
d_gene: .
j_gene: TRBJ1-1
CDR3aa: CASSPTGNTEAFF
CDR3nt: TGTGCCAGCAGCCCGACGGGGAACACTGAAGCTTTCTTT

abundance: .
v_gene: TRBV6-1
d_gene: TRBD1
j_gene: TRBJ1-2
CDR3aa: CASRLRGVSGYTF
CDR3nt: TGTGCCAGCAGACTCAGGGGGGTCAGCGGCTACACCTTC

abundance: .
v_gene: TRBV19
d_gene: TRBD1
j_gene: TRBJ1-1
CDR3aa: CASSRGQEKTEAFF
CDR3nt: TGTGCCAGTAGCCGGGGACAGGAAAAAACTGAAGCTTTCTTT

abundance: .
v_gene: TRBV19
d_gene: .
j_gene: TRBJ1-4
CDR3aa: CASSIYQGANEKLFF
CDR3nt: TGTGCCAGTAGTATTTATCAGGGTGCTAATGAAAAACTGTTTTTT

abundance: .
v_gene: TRBV6-1
d_gene: .
j_gene: TRBJ1-1
CDR3aa: CASSEQQEPEAFF
CDR3nt: TGTGCCAGCAGTGAACAACAGGAACCTGAAGCTTTCTTT

abundance: .
v_gene: TRBV18
d_gene: TRBD1
j_gene: TRBJ1-1
CDR3aa: CASSPPVGQGASSEAFF
CDR3nt: TGTGCCAGCTCACCACCGGTAGGACAGGGGGCTTCGTCTGAAGCTTTCTTT

abundance: .
v_gene: TRBV27
d_gene: .
j_gene: TRBJ2-3
CDR3aa: CASSFREGDTQYF
CDR3nt: TGTGCCAGCAGTTTTCGGGAAGGGGATACGCAGTATTTT

abundance: few
v_gene: TRBV9
d_gene: .
j_gene: TRBJ2-6
CDR3aa: CASSVGQGWANVLTF
CDR3nt: TGTGCCAGCAGCGTAGGGCAGGGGTGGGCCAACGTCCTGACTTTC

abundance: once
v_gene: TRBV6-4
d_gene: .
j_gene: TRBJ1-1
CDR3aa: CASSDTRIGGTEAFF
CDR3nt: TGTGCCAGCAGTGACACCAGGATTGGTGGGACTGAAGCTTTCTTT

abundance: .
v_gene: TRBV6-4
d_gene: TRBD2
j_gene: TRBJ2-1
CDR3aa: CASSGQRGVQFF
CDR3nt: TGTGCCAGCAGTGGTCAGCGGGGGGTGCAGTTCTTC

abundance: .
v_gene: TRBV5-4
d_gene: TRBD2
j_gene: TRBJ2-3
CDR3aa: CASSFWLAGAPEGPDTQYF
CDR3nt: TGTGCCAGCAGCTTCTGGCTAGCGGGGGCCCCTGAAGGACCAGATACGCAGTATTTT

abundance: .
v_gene: TRBV10-1
d_gene: TRBD2
j_gene: TRBJ2-2
CDR3aa: CASSDSGGPPPNTGELFF
CDR3nt: TGCGCCAGCAGTGACAGCGGGGGCCCCCCCCCGAACACCGGGGAGCTGTTTTTT

abundance: .
v_gene: TRBV20-1
d_gene: .
j_gene: TRBJ2-3
CDR3aa: CSAPFPDTQYF
CDR3nt: TGCAGTGCTCCATTCCCAGATACGCAGTATTTT

abundance: .
v_gene: TRBV5-1
d_gene: .
j_gene: TRBJ1-2
CDR3aa: CASSLGTVSNYGYTF
CDR3nt: TGCGCCAGCAGCTTGGGGACAGTTTCTAACTATGGCTACACCTTC

abundance: .
v_gene: TRBV3-1/TRBV3-2
d_gene: TRBD1
j_gene: TRBJ1-1
CDR3aa: CASRAGQGSVAFF
CDR3nt: TGTGCCAGCAGGGCGGGACAGGGCTCGGTAGCTTTCTTT

abundance: .
v_gene: TRBV27
d_gene: .
j_gene: TRBJ1-2
CDR3aa: CASSSTLANYGYTF
CDR3nt: TGTGCCAGCAGTTCTACCTTGGCTAACTATGGCTACACCTTC

abundance: .
v_gene: TRBV19
d_gene: .
j_gene: TRBJ1-5
CDR3aa: CASSISVLPNNQPQHF
CDR3nt: TGTGCCAGTAGTATATCAGTCCTCCCGAACAATCAGCCCCAGCATTTT

abundance: .
v_gene: TRBV6-1
d_gene: .
j_gene: TRBJ1-5
CDR3aa: CASSELGGNQPQHF
CDR3nt: TGTGCCAGCAGTGAATTGGGGGGAAATCAGCCCCAGCATTTT

abundance: once
v_gene: TRBV2
d_gene: .
j_gene: TRBJ1-6
CDR3aa: CASGSMGTGPWGSPLHF
CDR3nt: TGTGCCAGCGGTTCGATGGGGACTGGACCTTGGGGATCACCCCTCCACTTT

abundance: few
v_gene: TRBV12-3/TRBV12-4
d_gene: .
j_gene: TRBJ1-2
CDR3aa: CASSLGTDYGYTF
CDR3nt: TGTGCCAGCAGTTTGGGCACAGACTATGGCTACACCTTC

abundance: .
v_gene: TRBV3-1/TRBV3-2
d_gene: TRBD1
j_gene: TRBJ1-4
CDR3aa: CASSHNRGEKLFF
CDR3nt: TGTGCCAGCAGCCACAACAGGGGAGAAAAACTGTTTTTT

abundance: .
v_gene: TRBV2
d_gene: TRBD1
j_gene: TRBJ1-5
CDR3aa: CASSRTGNNQPQHF
CDR3nt: TGTGCCAGCAGTCGGACAGGAAACAATCAGCCCCAGCATTTT

abundance: once
v_gene: TRBV13
d_gene: .
j_gene: TRBJ1-2
CDR3aa: CASSLGQTGNTF
CDR3nt: TGTGCCAGCAGCTTAGGCCAAACAGGGAACACCTTC

abundance: .
v_gene: TRBV15
d_gene: .
j_gene: TRBJ1-5
CDR3aa: CATSSPLGGRAVGQPQHF
CDR3nt: TGTGCCACCAGCAGCCCTTTGGGCGGCAGGGCTGTAGGTCAGCCCCAGCATTTT

abundance: .
v_gene: TRBV30
d_gene: .
j_gene: TRBJ2-2
CDR3aa: CAWSVQLNTGELFF
CDR3nt: TGTGCCTGGAGTGTACAGCTTAACACCGGGGAGCTGTTTTTT

abundance: .
v_gene: TRBV6-5
d_gene: .
j_gene: TRBJ2-7
CDR3aa: CASKRYDLDF
CDR3nt: TGTGCCAGCAAACGGTATGACTTGGACTTC